The clone carrying this TCR beta chain was recorded a few times. The antigen remains unidentified. The sample is drawn from a study of response to subunit inactivated influenza vaccine. Study-wide results and caveats: Each seasonal flu vaccination may recruit only limited new T cells, authors suggested.

V was clipped by 3 bases and J by 7 bases, with 17 bases between them. This CDR3 is 15 amino acids long. The germline V gene encodes CDR1 SGHRS and CDR2 YFSETQ. TCRdb re-analysed the RT-PCR reads in MiXCR, keeping a single row per CDR3 protein. This table holds 600,000 to 850,000 distinct CDR3 sequences, less than 15% found once. This TCR came from a man aged 45 to 65 who received an inactivated influenza vaccine. Sequences were derived from PBMCs from blood, sampled approximately 15 days before vaccination. The J gene is TRBJ1-3, the V gene TRBV5-1; D remains unclear. The CDR3 region has the DNA TGCGCCAGCAGCTCTACAGACCCCTCTCGGAACACCATATATTTT. It encodes CASSSTDPSRNTIYF.